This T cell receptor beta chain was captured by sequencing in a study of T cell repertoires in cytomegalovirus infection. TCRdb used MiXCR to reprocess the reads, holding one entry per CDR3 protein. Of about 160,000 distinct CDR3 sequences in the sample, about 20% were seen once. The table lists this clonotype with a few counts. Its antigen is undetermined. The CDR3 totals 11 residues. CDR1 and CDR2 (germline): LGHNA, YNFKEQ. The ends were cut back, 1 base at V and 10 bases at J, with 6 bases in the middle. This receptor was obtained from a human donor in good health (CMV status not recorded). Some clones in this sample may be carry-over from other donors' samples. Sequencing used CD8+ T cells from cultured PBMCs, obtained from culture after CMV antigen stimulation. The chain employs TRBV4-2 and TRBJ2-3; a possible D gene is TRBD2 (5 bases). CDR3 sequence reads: CASSQGAAQYF. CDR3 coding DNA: TGTGCCAGCAGCCAAGGAGCGGCGCAGTATTTT.